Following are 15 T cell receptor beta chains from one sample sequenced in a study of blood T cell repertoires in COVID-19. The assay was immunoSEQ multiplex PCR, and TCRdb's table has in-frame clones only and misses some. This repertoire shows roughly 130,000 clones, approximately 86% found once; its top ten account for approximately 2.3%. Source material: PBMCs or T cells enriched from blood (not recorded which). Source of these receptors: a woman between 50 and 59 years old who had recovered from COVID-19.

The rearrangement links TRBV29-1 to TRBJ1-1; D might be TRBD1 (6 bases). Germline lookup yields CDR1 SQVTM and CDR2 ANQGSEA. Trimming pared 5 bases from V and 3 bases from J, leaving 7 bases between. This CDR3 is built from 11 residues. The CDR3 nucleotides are TGCAGCGTTCAGGGGTACACTGAAGCTTTCTTT. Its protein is CSVQGYTEAFF.

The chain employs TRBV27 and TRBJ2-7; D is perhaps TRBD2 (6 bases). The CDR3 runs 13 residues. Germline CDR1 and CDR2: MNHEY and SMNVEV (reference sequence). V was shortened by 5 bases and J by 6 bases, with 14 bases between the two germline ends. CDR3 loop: CASSPVEGGEQYF. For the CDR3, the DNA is TGTGCCAGCAGTCCTGTAGAGGGAGGCGAGCAGTACTTC.

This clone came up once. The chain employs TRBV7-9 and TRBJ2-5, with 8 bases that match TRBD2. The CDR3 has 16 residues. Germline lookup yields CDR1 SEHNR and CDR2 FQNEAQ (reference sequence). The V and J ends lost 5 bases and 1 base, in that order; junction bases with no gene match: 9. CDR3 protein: CASSRPLLAAQETQYF. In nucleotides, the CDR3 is TGTGCCAGCAGCAGACCTCTACTAGCGGCCCAAGAGACCCAGTACTTC.

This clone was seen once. This CDR3 is CSVEPRANTEAFF. CDR3 coding DNA: TGCAGCGTTGAGCCCAGGGCGAACACTGAAGCTTTCTTT. V and J are TRBV29-1 and TRBJ1-1; possibly TRBD1 for D (5 bases). Germline loops: CDR1 SQVTM, CDR2 ANQGSEA. This CDR3 spans 13 amino acids. Trimming shortened V by 3 bases and J by 1 base, and 9 bases separated the two germline ends.

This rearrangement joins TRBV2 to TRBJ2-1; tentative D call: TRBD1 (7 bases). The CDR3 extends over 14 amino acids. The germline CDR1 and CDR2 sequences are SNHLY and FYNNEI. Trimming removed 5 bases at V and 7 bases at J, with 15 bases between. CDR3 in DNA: TGTGCCAGCAGTCCCAGGGGGGTTACAAATGAGCAGTTCTTC. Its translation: CASSPRGVTNEQFF.

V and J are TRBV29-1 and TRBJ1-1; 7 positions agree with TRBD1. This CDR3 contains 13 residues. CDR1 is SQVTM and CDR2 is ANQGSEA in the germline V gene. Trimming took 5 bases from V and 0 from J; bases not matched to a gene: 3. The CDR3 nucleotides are TGCAGCGTTCTGACAGGGATGAACACTGAAGCTTTCTTT. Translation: CSVLTGMNTEAFF.

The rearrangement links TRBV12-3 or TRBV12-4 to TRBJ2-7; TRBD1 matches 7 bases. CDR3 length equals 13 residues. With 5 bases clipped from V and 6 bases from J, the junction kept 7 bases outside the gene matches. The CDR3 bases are TGTGCCAGCAGTAGACAGGGACCCCTCGAGCAGTACTTC. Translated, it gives CASSRQGPLEQYF.

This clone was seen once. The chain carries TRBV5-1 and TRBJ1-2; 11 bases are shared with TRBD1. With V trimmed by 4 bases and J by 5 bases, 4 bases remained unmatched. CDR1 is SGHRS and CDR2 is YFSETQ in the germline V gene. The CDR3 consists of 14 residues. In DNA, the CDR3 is TGCGCCAGCAGCGTAGGGACAGGGGGGTATGGCTACACCTTC. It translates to CASSVGTGGYGYTF.

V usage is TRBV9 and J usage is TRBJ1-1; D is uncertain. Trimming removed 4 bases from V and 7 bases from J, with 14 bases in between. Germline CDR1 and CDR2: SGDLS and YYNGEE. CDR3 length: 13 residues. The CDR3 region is CASSSRLSGEAFF. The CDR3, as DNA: TGTGCCAGCAGCTCTCGCTTGTCCGGTGAAGCTTTCTTT.

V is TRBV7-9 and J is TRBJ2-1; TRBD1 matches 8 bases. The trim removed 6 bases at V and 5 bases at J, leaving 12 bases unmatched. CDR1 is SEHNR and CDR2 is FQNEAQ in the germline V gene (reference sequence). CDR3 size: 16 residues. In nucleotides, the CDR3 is TGTGCCAGCAGTTTGTCTCAGGGGGCGCATCACAATGAGCAGTTCTTC. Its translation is CASSLSQGAHHNEQFF.

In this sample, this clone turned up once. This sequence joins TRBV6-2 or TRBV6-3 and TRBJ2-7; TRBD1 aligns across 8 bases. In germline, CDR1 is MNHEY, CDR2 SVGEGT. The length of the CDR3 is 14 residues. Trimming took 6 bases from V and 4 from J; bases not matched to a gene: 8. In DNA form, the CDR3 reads TGTGCCAGCAGCCACGGACAGGGACCATACGAGCAGTACTTC. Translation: CASSHGQGPYEQYF.

CDR3 sequence reads: CASSIDGNSPLHF. CDR3 nucleotide sequence: TGTGCCAGCAGCATTGACGGGAATTCACCCCTCCACTTT. This rearrangement joins TRBV7-9 to TRBJ1-6; D unresolved. Germline V gene data show CDR1 as SEHNR and CDR2 as FQNEAQ (reference sequence). The germline V and J ends were trimmed by 5 bases and 7 bases, with 9 bases remaining between them. The CDR3 has 13 residues.

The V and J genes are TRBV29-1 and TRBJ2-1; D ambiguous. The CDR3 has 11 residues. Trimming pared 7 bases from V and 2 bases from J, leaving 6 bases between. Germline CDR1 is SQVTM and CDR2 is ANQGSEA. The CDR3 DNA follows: TGCAGCGGGGCGACCTACAATGAGCAGTTCTTC. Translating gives CSGATYNEQFF.

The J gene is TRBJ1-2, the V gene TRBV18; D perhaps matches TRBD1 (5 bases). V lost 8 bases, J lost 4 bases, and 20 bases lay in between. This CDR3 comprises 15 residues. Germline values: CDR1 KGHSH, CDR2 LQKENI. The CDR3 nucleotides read TGTGCCAGCCACTCGAAGTTCGGGGGGATCTATGGCTACACCTTC. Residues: CASHSKFGGIYGYTF.

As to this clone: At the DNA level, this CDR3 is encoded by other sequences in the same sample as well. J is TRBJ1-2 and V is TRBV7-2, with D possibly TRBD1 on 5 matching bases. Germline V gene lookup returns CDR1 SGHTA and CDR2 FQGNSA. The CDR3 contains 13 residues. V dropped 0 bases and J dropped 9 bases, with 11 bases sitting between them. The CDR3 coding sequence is TGTGCCAGCAGCTTAGCCGGGGGGGGACGCTACACCTTC. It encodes CASSLAGGGRYTF.